The clone carrying this TCR beta chain was detected many times. No antigen is known for it. The sample comes from a study of molecular identifiers for immune sequencing clone quantification. Overall study: Replicate RNA came from roughly 18,000 or 92,000 naive CD8 cells and was split five ways, and four parts were sequenced.

Germline-derived CDR1 and CDR2 are LGHNA and YNFKEQ. The CDR3 has 18 amino acids. J gave up 0 bases and V 1 base, and 9 bases lay outside the gene matches. TCRdb ran MiXCR on the PCR reads and lists one entry per CDR3 protein. The table lists about 640,000 distinct CDR3 sequences, less than 20% of them singletons. Overall study results and limits: Identical barcode-sharing TCR molecules could lead to underestimated sizes for highly expanded clones.

The clonotype was recovered from a human donor in good health. Some libraries in this study had Jurkat cell RNA spiked in. Sequenced material: naive CD8+ T cells from blood, with Jurkat cell RNA spiked in. Indicated subset: FACS-sorted CD8+CD4-CCR7+CD45RA+ naive T cells. V gene TRBV4-2 combines with J gene TRBJ2-3, with 8 bases fitting TRBD1. CDR3 in DNA: TGTGCCAGCAGCCAAGGTTTCCTTCAGGGGGCAAGCACAGATACGCAGTATTTT. Its protein product is CASSQGFLQGASTDTQYF.